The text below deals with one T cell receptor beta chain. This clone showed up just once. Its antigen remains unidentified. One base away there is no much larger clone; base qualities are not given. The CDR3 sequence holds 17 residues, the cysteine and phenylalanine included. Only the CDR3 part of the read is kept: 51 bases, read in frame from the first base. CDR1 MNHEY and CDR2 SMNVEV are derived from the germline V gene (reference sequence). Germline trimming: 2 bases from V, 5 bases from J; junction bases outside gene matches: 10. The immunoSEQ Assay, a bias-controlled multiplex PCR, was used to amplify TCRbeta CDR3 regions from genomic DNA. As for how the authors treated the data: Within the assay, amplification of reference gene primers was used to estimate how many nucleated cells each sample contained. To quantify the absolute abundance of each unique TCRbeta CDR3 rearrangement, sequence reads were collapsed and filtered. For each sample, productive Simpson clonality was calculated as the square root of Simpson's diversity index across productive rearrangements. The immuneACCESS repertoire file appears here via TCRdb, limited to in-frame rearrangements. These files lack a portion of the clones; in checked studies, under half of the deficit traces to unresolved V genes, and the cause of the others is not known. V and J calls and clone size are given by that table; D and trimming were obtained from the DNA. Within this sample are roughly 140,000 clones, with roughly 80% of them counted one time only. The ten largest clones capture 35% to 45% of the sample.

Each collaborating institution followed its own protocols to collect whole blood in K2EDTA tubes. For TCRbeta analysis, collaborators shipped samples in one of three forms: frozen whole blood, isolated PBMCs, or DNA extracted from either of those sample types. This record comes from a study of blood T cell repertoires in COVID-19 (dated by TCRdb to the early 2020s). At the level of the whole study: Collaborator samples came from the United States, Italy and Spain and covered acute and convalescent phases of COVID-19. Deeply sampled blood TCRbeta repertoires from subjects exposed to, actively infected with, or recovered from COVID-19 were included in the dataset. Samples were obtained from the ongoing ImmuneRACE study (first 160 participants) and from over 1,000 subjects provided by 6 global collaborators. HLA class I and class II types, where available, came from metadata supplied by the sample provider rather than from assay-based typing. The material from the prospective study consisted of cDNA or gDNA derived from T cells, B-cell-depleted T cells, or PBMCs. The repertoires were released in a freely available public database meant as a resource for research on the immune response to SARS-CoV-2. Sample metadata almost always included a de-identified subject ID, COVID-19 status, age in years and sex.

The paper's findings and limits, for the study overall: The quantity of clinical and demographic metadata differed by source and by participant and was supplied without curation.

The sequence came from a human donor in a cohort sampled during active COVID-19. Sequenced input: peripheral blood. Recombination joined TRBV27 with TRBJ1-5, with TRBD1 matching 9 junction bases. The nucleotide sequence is TGTGCCAGCAGTTTAACTATGACAGGGGGGTCCTATCAGCCCCAGCATTTT. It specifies CASSLTMTGGSYQPQHF.